A selection of T cell receptor beta chains follows, all from one sample in a study of response to subunit inactivated influenza vaccine. TCRdb processed the RT-PCR reads anew with MiXCR; each CDR3 protein has one entry. The sample consists of under 200,000 distinct CDR3 sequences, around 12% of them appearing once. Separately, the same data were catalogued under a study of T cells expressing NK-cell markers.

The sample consisted of CD8+ T cells sorted from PBMCs, taken 11 to 12 days after vaccination. These TCRs come from a man aged 45-65 years who received an inactivated influenza vaccine. The CDR3 runs from the conserved cysteine through the conserved F or W. D genes are given only for firm matches. Not all rows give a size; the values are once, few, many and, for expanded clones, a class.

size: -; length: 16; D: TRBD2; V: TRBV28; J: TRBJ2-5; DNA: TGTGCCAGCAGTTTGACCAGCGGGAGGGCCCTTGAGACCCAGTACTTC; CDR3: CASSLTSGRALETQYF
size: medium-sized; length: 15; D: TRBD1; V: TRBV7-9; J: TRBJ1-6; DNA: TGTGCCAGCAGCCCGGTGACAGGGATTGGATCACCCCTCCACTTT; CDR3: CASSPVTGIGSPLHF
size: -; length: 15; D: -; V: TRBV2; J: TRBJ1-5; DNA: TGTGCCAGCAGTGAAGGGGGTAATGCAAATCAGCCCCAGCATTTT; CDR3: CASSEGGNANQPQHF
size: -; length: 16; D: -; V: TRBV4-1; J: TRBJ1-5; DNA: TGCGCCAGCAGCCAAGTAGGCGGTGCGGGGAATCAGCCCCAGCATTTT; CDR3: CASSQVGGAGNQPQHF
size: -; length: 18; D: -; V: TRBV20-1; J: TRBJ2-7; DNA: TGCAGTGCTAGAGACGACCCCTTTGGTGTAGGCCCAACCTACGAGCAGTACTTC; CDR3: CSARDDPFGVGPTYEQYF
size: many; length: 13; D: -; V: TRBV11-2; J: TRBJ2-1; DNA: TGTGCCAGCAGCTTAGAAAGGGACAATGAGCAGTTCTTC; CDR3: CASSLERDNEQFF
size: -; length: 15; D: -; V: TRBV4-3; J: TRBJ2-3; DNA: TGCGCCAGCAGCCAAGATGGAAGGAGCACAGATACGCAGTATTTT; CDR3: CASSQDGRSTDTQYF
size: few; length: 12; D: TRBD2; V: TRBV28; J: TRBJ2-7; DNA: TGTGCCAGCAGTCTAGCGGTAAGGGAGCAGTACTTC; CDR3: CASSLAVREQYF
size: few; length: 14; D: -; V: TRBV4-3; J: TRBJ1-2; DNA: TGCGCCAGCAGCCATTCTGCGGTTAACTATGGCTACACCTTC; CDR3: CASSHSAVNYGYTF
size: few; length: 14; D: -; V: TRBV2; J: TRBJ1-5; DNA: TGTGCCAGCAGTGCTTGGGGGGCTGGGCAGCCCCAGCATTTT; CDR3: CASSAWGAGQPQHF